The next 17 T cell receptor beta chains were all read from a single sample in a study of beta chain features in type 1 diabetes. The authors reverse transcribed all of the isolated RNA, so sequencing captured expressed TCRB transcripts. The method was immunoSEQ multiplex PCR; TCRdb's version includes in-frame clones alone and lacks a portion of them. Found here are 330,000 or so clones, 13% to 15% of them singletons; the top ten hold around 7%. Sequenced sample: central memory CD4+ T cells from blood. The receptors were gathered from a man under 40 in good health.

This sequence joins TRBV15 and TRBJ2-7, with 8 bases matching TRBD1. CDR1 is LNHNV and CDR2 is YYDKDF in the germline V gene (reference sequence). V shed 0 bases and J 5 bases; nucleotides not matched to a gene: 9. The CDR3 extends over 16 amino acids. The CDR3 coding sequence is TGTGCCACCAGCAGAGATTTTCCTCAACAGGGGGACGAGCAGTACGTC. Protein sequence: CATSRDFPQQGDEQYV.

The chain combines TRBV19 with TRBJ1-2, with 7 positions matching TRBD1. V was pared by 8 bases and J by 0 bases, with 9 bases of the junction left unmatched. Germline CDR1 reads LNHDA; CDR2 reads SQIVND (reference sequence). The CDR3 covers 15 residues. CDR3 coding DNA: TGTGCCAGTCACGGCAGGGGGACAGCTAACTATGGCTACACCTTC. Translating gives CASHGRGTANYGYTF.

The CDR3 reads CASSLPGTQYF. CDR3 in DNA: TGTGCCAGCAGCTTGCCAGGCACGCAGTATTTT. The chain has TRBV5-6 and TRBJ2-3, with D unresolved. This CDR3 region has 11 residues. Trimming removed 1 base at V and 9 bases at J, with 6 bases between. Germline V gene lookup returns CDR1 SGHDT and CDR2 YYEEEE.

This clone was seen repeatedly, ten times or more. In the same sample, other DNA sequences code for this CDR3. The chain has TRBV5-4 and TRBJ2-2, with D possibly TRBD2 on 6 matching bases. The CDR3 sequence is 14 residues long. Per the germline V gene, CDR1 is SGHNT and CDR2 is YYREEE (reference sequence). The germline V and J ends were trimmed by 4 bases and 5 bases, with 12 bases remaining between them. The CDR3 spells CASSQVGGTGELFF. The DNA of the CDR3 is TGTGCCAGCAGCCAAGTCGGGGGAACCGGGGAGCTGTTTTTT.

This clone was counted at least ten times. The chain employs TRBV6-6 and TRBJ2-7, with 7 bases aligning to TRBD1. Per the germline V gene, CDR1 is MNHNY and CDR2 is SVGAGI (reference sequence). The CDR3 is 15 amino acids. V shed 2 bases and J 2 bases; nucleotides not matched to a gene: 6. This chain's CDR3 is CASSYVQGVTYEQYF. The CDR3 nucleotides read TGTGCCAGCAGTTACGTCCAGGGGGTTACCTACGAGCAGTACTTC.

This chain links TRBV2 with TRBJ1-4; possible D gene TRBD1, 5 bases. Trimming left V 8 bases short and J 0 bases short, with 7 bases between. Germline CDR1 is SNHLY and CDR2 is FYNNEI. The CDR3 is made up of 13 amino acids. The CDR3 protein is CASQGATNEKLFF. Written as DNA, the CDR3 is TGTGCCAGCCAAGGGGCAACTAATGAAAAACTGTTTTTT. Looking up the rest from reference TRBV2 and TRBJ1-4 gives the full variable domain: EPEVTQTPSHQVTQMGQEVILRCVPISNHLYFYWYRQILGQKVEFLVSFYNNEISEKSEIFDDQFSVERPDGSNFTLKIRSTKLEDSAMYFCASQGATNEKLFFGSGTQLSVL.

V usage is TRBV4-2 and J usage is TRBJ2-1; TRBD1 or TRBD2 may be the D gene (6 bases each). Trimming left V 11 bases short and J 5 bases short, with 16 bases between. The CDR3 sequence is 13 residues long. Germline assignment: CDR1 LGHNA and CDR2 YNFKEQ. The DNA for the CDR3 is TGTGCCGCCTCCGGGGGCCTTAACAATGAGCAGTTCTTC. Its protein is CAASGGLNNEQFF.

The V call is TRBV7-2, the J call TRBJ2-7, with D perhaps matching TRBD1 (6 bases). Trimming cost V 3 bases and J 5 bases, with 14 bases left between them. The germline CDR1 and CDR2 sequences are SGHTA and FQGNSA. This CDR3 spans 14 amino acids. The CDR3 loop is CASSLEWGLNEQYF. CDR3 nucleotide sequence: TGTGCCAGCAGCTTGGAGTGGGGGCTGAACGAGCAGTACTTC.

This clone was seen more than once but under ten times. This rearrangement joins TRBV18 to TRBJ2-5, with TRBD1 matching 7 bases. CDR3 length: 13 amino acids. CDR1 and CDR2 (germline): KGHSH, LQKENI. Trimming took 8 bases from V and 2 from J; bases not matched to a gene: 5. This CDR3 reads CASGRDRQETQYF. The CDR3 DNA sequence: TGTGCCAGCGGTAGGGACAGACAAGAGACCCAGTACTTC.

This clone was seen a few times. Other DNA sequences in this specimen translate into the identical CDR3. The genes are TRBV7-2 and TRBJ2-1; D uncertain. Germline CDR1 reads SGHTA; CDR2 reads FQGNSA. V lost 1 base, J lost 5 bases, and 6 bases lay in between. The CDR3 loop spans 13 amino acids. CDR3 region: CASSLGWDNEQFF. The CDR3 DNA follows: TGTGCCAGCAGCTTAGGCTGGGACAATGAGCAGTTCTTC.

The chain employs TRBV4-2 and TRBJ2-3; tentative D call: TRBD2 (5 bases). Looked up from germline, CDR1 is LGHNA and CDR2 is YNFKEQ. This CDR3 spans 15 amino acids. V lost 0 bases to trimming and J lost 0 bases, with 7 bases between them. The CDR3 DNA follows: TGTGCCAGCAGCCAAGAACGGACTAGCACAGATACGCAGTATTTT. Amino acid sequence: CASSQERTSTDTQYF.

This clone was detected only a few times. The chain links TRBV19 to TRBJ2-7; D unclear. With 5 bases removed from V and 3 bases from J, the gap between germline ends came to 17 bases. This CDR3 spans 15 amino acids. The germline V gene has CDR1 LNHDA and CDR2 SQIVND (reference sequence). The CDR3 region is CASSGLFNSRYEQYF. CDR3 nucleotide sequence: TGTGCCAGTAGTGGGTTATTTAACAGCCGCTACGAGCAGTACTTC.

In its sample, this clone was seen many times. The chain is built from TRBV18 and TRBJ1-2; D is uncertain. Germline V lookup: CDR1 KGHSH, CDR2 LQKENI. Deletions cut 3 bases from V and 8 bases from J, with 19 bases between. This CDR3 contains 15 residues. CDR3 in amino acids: CASSPRPGGGLGYTF. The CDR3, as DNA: TGTGCCAGCTCACCTAGACCTGGAGGCGGATTAGGCTACACCTTC.

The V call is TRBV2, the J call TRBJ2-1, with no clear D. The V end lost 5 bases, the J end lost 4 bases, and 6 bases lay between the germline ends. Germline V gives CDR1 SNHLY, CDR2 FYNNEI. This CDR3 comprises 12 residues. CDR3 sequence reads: CASSSGYNEQFF. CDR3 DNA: TGTGCCAGCAGTTCAGGTTACAATGAGCAGTTCTTC.

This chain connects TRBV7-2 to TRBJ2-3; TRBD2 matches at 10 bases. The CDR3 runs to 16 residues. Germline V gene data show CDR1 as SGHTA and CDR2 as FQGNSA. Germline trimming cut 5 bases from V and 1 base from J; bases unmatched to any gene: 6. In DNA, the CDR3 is TGTGCCAGCAGCCCAACCGGGACTAGCGGCACAGATACGCAGTATTTT. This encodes CASSPTGTSGTDTQYF.

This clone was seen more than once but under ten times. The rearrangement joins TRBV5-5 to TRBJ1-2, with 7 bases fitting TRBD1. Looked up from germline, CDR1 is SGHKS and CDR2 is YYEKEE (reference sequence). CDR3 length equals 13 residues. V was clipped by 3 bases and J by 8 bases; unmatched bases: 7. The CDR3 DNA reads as TGTGCCAGCAGCTCAGGGGGAGAGAGGGGCTACACCTTC. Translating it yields CASSSGGERGYTF.

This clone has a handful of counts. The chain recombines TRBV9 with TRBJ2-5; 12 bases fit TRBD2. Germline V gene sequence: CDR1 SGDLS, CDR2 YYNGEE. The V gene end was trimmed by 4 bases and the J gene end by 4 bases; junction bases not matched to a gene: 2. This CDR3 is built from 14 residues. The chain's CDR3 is CASSTTSGGETQYF. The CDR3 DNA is TGTGCCAGCAGCACGACTAGCGGGGGAGAGACCCAGTACTTC.